The rows below give T cell receptor beta chains drawn from one sample of a study of blood T cell repertoires in COVID-19. TCRdb keeps only in-frame clones here, not all; method: immunoSEQ multiplex PCR. Of about 220,000 clones listed, 80% to 85% were seen once; the top ten hold around 3.1%. Sequenced: peripheral blood. Receptor source: a woman between 25 and 40 years old who had recovered from COVID-19. The CDR3 runs from the conserved cysteine through the conserved F or W. D genes are given only for firm matches. Clone size appears in some rows only: once, few, many, or a class for an expanded clone.

size	V	J	D	CDR3	DNA
NA	TRBV25-1	TRBJ2-5	TRBD2	CASSRLAGAETQYF	TGTGCCAGCAGTAGACTAGCGGGAGCGGAGACCCAGTACTTC
NA	TRBV7-2	TRBJ1-4	NA	CASSFRVPNEKLFF	TGTGCCAGCAGCTTCCGGGTCCCTAATGAAAAACTGTTTTTT
NA	TRBV5-1	TRBJ2-5	NA	CASSPYGGQETQYF	TGCGCCAGCAGCCCATACGGCGGCCAAGAGACCCAGTACTTC
NA	TRBV4-2	TRBJ2-7	TRBD2	CASSQVLAGGAYEQYF	TGTGCCAGCAGCCAAGTCCTAGCGGGAGGCGCCTACGAGCAGTACTTC
NA	TRBV9	TRBJ2-7	TRBD2	CASSVGPAGGPGEQYF	TGTGCCAGCAGCGTAGGCCCGGCGGGAGGGCCAGGCGAGCAGTACTTC
NA	TRBV11-2	TRBJ2-1	TRBD2	CASTTSPSGLNEQFF	TGTGCCAGCACCACTAGCCCTAGCGGCCTGAATGAGCAGTTCTTC
NA	TRBV5-4	TRBJ2-2	NA	CASSTELASGELFF	TGTGCCAGCAGCACGGAACTAGCCTCCGGGGAGCTGTTTTTT
few	TRBV2	TRBJ2-3	TRBD2	CASSGLAGGVGDTQYF	TGTGCCAGCTCCGGACTAGCGGGAGGGGTGGGAGATACGCAGTATTTT
NA	TRBV28	TRBJ2-3	TRBD2	CASSVAGDDTDTQYF	TGTGCCAGCAGCGTAGCGGGAGACGACACAGATACGCAGTATTTT
NA	TRBV28	TRBJ1-2	NA	CASREAGGGYTF	TGTGCCAGCCGGGAGGCGGGCGGTGGCTACACCTTC
NA	TRBV7-2	TRBJ1-2	NA	CASSLVGGDYGYTF	TGTGCCAGCAGCTTAGTGGGGGGAGACTATGGCTACACCTTC
few	TRBV5-1	TRBJ2-3	TRBD2	CASSLAIGLASTDTQYF	TGCGCCAGCAGCTTGGCCATAGGACTAGCGTCTACAGATACGCAGTATTTT
NA	TRBV29-1	TRBJ1-2	TRBD1	CSVQGTGDNYGYTF	TGCAGCGTTCAAGGGACAGGCGATAACTATGGCTACACCTTC
NA	TRBV28	TRBJ1-3	NA	CASSLPADSGNTIYF	TGTGCCAGCAGTTTACCCGCAGACTCTGGAAACACCATATATTTT
few	TRBV27	TRBJ2-2	TRBD2	CASAEAGSNTGELFF	TGTGCCAGCGCCGAAGCGGGGTCGAACACCGGGGAGCTGTTTTTT
once	TRBV6-5	TRBJ2-5	NA	CASSYWAGETQYF	TGTGCCAGCAGTTATTGGGCTGGGGAGACCCAGTACTTC
NA	TRBV12-5	TRBJ2-2	TRBD2	CASGLRTSGRWHTGELFF	TGTGCTAGTGGTCTTCGGACTAGCGGGAGGTGGCACACCGGGGAGCTGTTTTTT
NA	TRBV18	TRBJ1-1	NA	CASSRVVEAFF	TGTGCCAGCTCGCGGGTGGTGGAAGCTTTCTTT
NA	TRBV4-2	TRBJ1-1	NA	CASSRGGTADNTEAFF	TGTGCCAGCAGCCGCGGGGGGACGGCCGATAACACTGAAGCTTTCTTT
NA	TRBV4-2	TRBJ2-7	TRBD2	CASSQDSGLSYEQYF	TGTGCCAGCAGCCAAGATAGCGGGCTCTCCTACGAGCAGTACTTC
few	TRBV6-4	TRBJ2-3	NA	CASSETSASEQYF	TGTGCCAGCAGTGAGACCTCGGCTAGTGAGCAGTATTTT
NA	TRBV11-2	TRBJ2-2	TRBD2	CASSGPAGVFTGELFF	TGTGCCAGCAGCGGACCAGCGGGAGTATTTACCGGGGAGCTGTTTTTT
NA	TRBV5-1	TRBJ1-2	NA	CASSSTGDTNYGYTF	TGCGCCAGCAGCTCGACAGGTGACACTAACTATGGCTACACCTTC
NA	TRBV14	TRBJ1-1	NA	CASSQGARIEAFF	TGTGCCAGCAGCCAAGGAGCTAGGATCGAAGCTTTCTTT
NA	TRBV6-5	TRBJ1-1	NA	CASSWGPINEAFF	TGTGCCAGCAGTTGGGGGCCGATAAATGAAGCTTTCTTT
NA	TRBV5-4	TRBJ2-7	TRBD2	CASSPGTSGREYF	TGTGCCAGCAGCCCAGGGACTAGCGGGAGAGAGTACTTC
NA	TRBV2	TRBJ2-2	TRBD1	CASSVQGAGTGELFF	TGTGCCAGCAGTGTTCAGGGGGCGGGTACCGGGGAGCTGTTTTTT
NA	TRBV29-1	TRBJ2-5	NA	CSTVAVEPGETQYF	TGCAGCACTGTAGCGGTAGAGCCAGGCGAGACCCAGTACTTC
once	TRBV29-1	TRBJ1-1	TRBD1	CSVALAGGTEAFF	TGCAGCGTGGCCCTGGCAGGGGGCACTGAAGCTTTCTTT
NA	TRBV5-1	TRBJ1-6	TRBD1	CASSLDQGTGGSPLHF	TGCGCCAGCAGCTTGGATCAGGGGACAGGGGGTTCACCCCTCCACTTT
NA	TRBV7-3	TRBJ1-2	NA	CASSLTGLGGEGYTF	TGTGCCAGCAGCTTAACGGGGTTGGGAGGGGAAGGCTACACCTTC
NA	TRBV19	TRBJ2-3	TRBD2	CASSFRGRGTDTQYF	TGTGCCAGTAGTTTCCGCGGGAGGGGCACAGATACGCAGTATTTT
NA	TRBV4-1	TRBJ2-1	TRBD2	CASSQVQGASGSGEQFF	TGCGCCAGCAGCCAAGTTCAGGGAGCTAGCGGGAGCGGTGAGCAGTTCTTC
once	TRBV4-1	TRBJ1-1	NA	CASSQEGGVDTEAFF	TGCGCCAGCAGCCAAGAGGGGGGTGTAGACACTGAAGCTTTCTTT
NA	TRBV29-1	TRBJ2-1	TRBD2	CSVEALGLAGGPDEQFF	TGCAGCGTTGAAGCTCTGGGACTAGCGGGAGGGCCCGATGAGCAGTTCTTC
NA	TRBV10-3	TRBJ2-7	TRBD1	CAISGPGTGGEQYF	TGTGCCATCAGTGGCCCCGGGACAGGGGGCGAGCAGTACTTC
once	TRBV27	TRBJ1-4	TRBD1	CASSPSTGGSGKLFF	TGTGCCAGCAGTCCGAGCACAGGGGGCTCGGGAAAACTGTTTTTT
NA	TRBV7-3	TRBJ1-1	NA	CASRSRTVAFF	TGTGCCAGCAGATCTAGGACAGTAGCTTTCTTT
NA	TRBV6-5	TRBJ1-2	NA	CASSYLFTGPGYGYTF	TGTGCCAGCAGTTACCTATTCACAGGCCCTGGATATGGCTACACCTTC
NA	TRBV24-1	TRBJ2-1	TRBD1	CATGTGGATYNEQFF	TGTGCCACGGGGACAGGGGGCGCGACCTACAATGAGCAGTTCTTC
once	TRBV9	TRBJ2-3	NA	CASSTPRGGEGDTQYF	TGTGCCAGCAGCACCCCCCGGGGTGGCGAAGGAGATACGCAGTATTTT
NA	TRBV9	TRBJ2-7	TRBD2	CASSPRGSGAAYEQYF	TGTGCCAGCAGCCCCCGGGGTAGCGGGGCCGCCTACGAGCAGTACTTC
few	TRBV19	TRBJ2-1	TRBD2	CASLELAGASNEQFF	TGTGCCAGTCTGGAACTAGCGGGAGCCTCCAATGAGCAGTTCTTC
once	TRBV6-5	TRBJ1-5	TRBD1	CASSPDRLQPQHF	TGTGCCAGCAGTCCGGACAGGCTTCAGCCCCAGCATTTT
few	TRBV10-1	TRBJ2-2	NA	CASRDSNTGELFF	TGCGCCAGCAGAGACTCCAACACCGGGGAGCTGTTTTTT
NA	TRBV5-1	TRBJ2-2	TRBD1	CASSSLQGVAGELFF	TGCGCCAGCAGCTCCCTACAGGGGGTTGCCGGGGAGCTGTTTTTT
once	TRBV7-3	TRBJ2-7	TRBD2	CASSLEREDEQYF	TGTGCCAGCAGCTTAGAGCGGGAGGACGAGCAGTACTTC